This note documents a single T cell receptor (beta chain) sequence. This clone was found many times. What this receptor recognizes is not known. It has no much larger one-base neighbor in the sample; base qualities were not kept. Genomic DNA was the input for TRB sequencing, which was run either with the immunoSEQ assay at survey resolution or with the hsTCRB kit. The study's own analysis went as follows. The immunoSEQ software was used for initial read processing, and the LymphoSeq R package was used for repertoire analyses. For each TRB dataset, clonality was calculated as 1 minus normalized Shannon entropy, and the Gini coefficient was computed as well. Phenotypes of unsorted samples were inferred by mapping TRB sequences from sorted subsets of the recipient or donor onto the same recipient's unsorted samples. What TCRdb holds here is the immuneACCESS table cut down to in-frame rearrangements. Part of the clones is not present; checked against another copy, under half of the missing clones reflect an unresolved V gene, and the others are unexplained. That table is the source of V, J and clone size, and D and trimming were worked out from the DNA. The table shows over 45,000 clones here, with no singletons. The ten largest account for roughly 2% of the sample.

CDR1 is given as MDHEN and CDR2 as SYDVKM, both from the germline V gene. Trimming takes 3 bases from V and 2 bases from J, and the germline ends sit 5 bases apart. From the cysteine up to the phenylalanine, the CDR3 has a length of 13 residues. This entry keeps only the CDR3 DNA: 39 bases, framed from base 1. These data belong to a study of T cells after posttransplantation cyclophosphamide (dated by TCRdb to the mid-2010s). The study in broad terms: Using TRB sequencing, the study followed how the T cell repertoire rebuilt after myeloablative bone marrow transplantation with posttransplantation cyclophosphamide given as GVHD prophylaxis. Because TRA and TRB clonality were tightly correlated in 9 samples, subsequent TCR analyses were focused on TRB only. TRB sequencing was also done on up to roughly 3 additional blood samples from 2 to 5.2 years after transplant in 3 patients, and on pretransplant blood from several patients. Public TRB sequences were compared against a database of over 3,500 sequences linked to responses to pathogens, tumor antigens, self-antigens and alloantigens. Samples from 35 PTCy-treated patients, along with samples from around 16 of their related bone marrow donors, underwent antigen receptor sequencing. Blood from every one of the approximately 36 PTCy patients who had 1-year posttransplant specimens underwent TRB sequencing. Points the paper makes about the study in general: Across 45 patients, recipient CMV seropositivity and CMV reactivation were highly associated with TRB clonality; PTCy diversity was similar to CNI/methotrexate controls. The TRB repertoires of T cells infiltrating skin or the GI tract showed only limited overlap with the TRB repertoires found in blood. At 1-2 months, donor-recipient similarity was low but rose over the first year, and the later blood repertoires were often dominated by donor CD8+ memory clones.

Related bone marrow donors provided peripheral blood samples on the day of marrow donation. Mononuclear cells from peripheral blood and bone marrow were separated by Ficoll-Hypaque density centrifugation and then cryopreserved. Sample: PBMCs. The receptor's source is a middle-aged man in good health, CMV-negative, and a related stem cell transplant donor. The sequence links TRBV28 to TRBJ1-3, with the D gene too uncertain to name. The bases read TGTGCCAGCAGTTTGGCAGCTGGAAACACCATATATTTT. Translation gives CASSLAAGNTIYF.